The clone carrying this TCR beta chain was detected ten times or more. These data are taken from a study of neurological immune-mediated disorders. One entry per CDR3 protein, called by TCRdb with MiXCR from the 5' RACE reads. The sample has about 17,000 distinct CDR3 sequences; 3.5% are singletons. The CDR3 runs 16 residues. Germline CDR1 and CDR2: MGHRA and YSYEKL. With 2 bases removed from V and 0 bases from J, the gap between germline ends came to 11 bases. The chain combines TRBV4-1 with TRBJ2-1, with D possibly TRBD1 on 5 matching bases. Source material: CD8+ T cells from blood. The receptor was derived from a woman in her forties in good health. This CDR3 is CASSQRQTSSYNEQFF. The CDR3, as DNA: TGCGCCAGCAGCCAACGACAGACAAGCTCCTACAATGAGCAGTTCTTC.